The 17 T cell receptor beta chains given below trace back to one sample, sequenced in a study of vaccination and CD4 T cells after COVID-19. The antigens for these receptors are not known. Treatment meaning: approximately nine-day PBMC culture with coronavirus spike peptide pools or control peptides (ViraFEST assay). Harvesting of the unexposed donor's CD4+ T cells predated the COVID-19 pandemic (2011-2018). Once obtained from cultured CD4+ T cells, the DNA was sequenced using the Oncomine TCR Beta short-read assay. Genomic DNA was isolated from CD4+ T cells that had been cultured. TCRdb re-derived calls from the PCR reads in MiXCR, one entry per CDR3 protein. Among approximately 9,000 distinct CDR3 sequences, 30% to 40% were seen once, and the ten largest hold around 19%. Sequenced material: CD4+ T cells from blood, cultured in vitro. These receptors came from a human donor in good health.

The sample holds a few counts of this clonotype. The V call is TRBV7-8, the J call TRBJ2-7; D uncertain. The germline gives CDR1 SGHVS, CDR2 FQNEAQ. The CDR3 loop spans 11 amino acids. Trimming took 5 bases from V and 1 from J, leaving 3 bases between them. The CDR3 spells CASSGSYEQYF. For the CDR3, the DNA is TGTGCCAGCAGCGGGTCCTACGAGCAGTACTTC.

This clonotype has just a few counts. The chain links TRBV19 to TRBJ1-5, with D possibly matching TRBD1 (6 bases). The CDR3 length is 15 residues. CDR1 and CDR2 (germline): LNHDA, SQIVND (reference sequence). The ends were cut back, 5 bases at V and 6 bases at J, with 17 bases in the middle. CDR3: CASSSQGGGSQPQHF. CDR3 DNA sequence: TGTGCCAGTAGTTCACAGGGCGGTGGGAGTCAGCCCCAGCATTTT.

The rearrangement uses TRBV7-2 and TRBJ1-5; tentative D call: TRBD1 (6 bases). The CDR3 contains 15 residues. CDR1 and CDR2 (germline): SGHTA, FQGNSA. Trimming removed 2 bases at V and 7 bases at J, with 15 bases between. DNA for the CDR3: TGTGCCAGCAGCTTAACGACAGGCCTAGGGCAGCCCCAGCATTTT. Amino acids: CASSLTTGLGQPQHF.

This clonotype has a handful of counts. This chain uses TRBV27 with TRBJ2-1; TRBD1 aligns across 8 bases. The CDR3 length is 15 residues. The ends lost 6 bases at V and 6 bases at J; junction bases unmatched: 10. CDR1 MNHEY and CDR2 SMNVEV come from the germline V gene (reference sequence). CDR3 sequence reads: CASSSPSDRANEQFF. DNA of the CDR3: TGTGCCAGCAGCTCTCCTTCGGACAGGGCCAATGAGCAGTTCTTC.

This clonotype was seen only a few times. The rearrangement uses TRBV6-5 and TRBJ1-2, with 12 bases matching TRBD1. This CDR3 is built from 20 residues. V was clipped by 4 bases and J by 2 bases; unmatched bases: 17. Germline V gene data show CDR1 as MNHEY and CDR2 as SVGAGI. CDR3 sequence (DNA): TGTGCCAGCAGTTCACGGAGGCTCGGGGACAGGGGGCAAGGGAACTATGGCTACACCTTC. Translating gives CASSSRRLGDRGQGNYGYTF.

V gene TRBV25-1 combines with J gene TRBJ2-3, with a weak D call TRBD2 (6 bases). The germline V gene has CDR1 MGHDK and CDR2 SYGVNS. Between the trimmed V and J ends, which lost 9 bases and 8 bases, there was a span of 24 bases. The CDR3 consists of 15 residues. The CDR3 loop is CASCGARHEPGTQYF. The CDR3 nucleotides are TGTGCCAGTTGCGGGGCCCGGCACGAGCCAGGTACGCAGTATTTT.

The table lists this clonotype with a few counts. This chain joins TRBV6-2 or TRBV6-3 and TRBJ2-1; 12 bases align to TRBD2. V trimming: 8 bases; J trimming: 6 bases; junction bases outside the gene matches: 8. Germline-derived CDR1 and CDR2 are MNHEY and SVGEGT. The CDR3 totals 15 residues. CDR3 sequence (DNA): TGTGCCAGCTTTCTAGCGGGAGGGCCCTTCAATGAGCAGTTCTTC. Residues: CASFLAGGPFNEQFF.

This clonotype was seen a few times. V usage is TRBV7-2 and J usage is TRBJ1-2, with 7 bases identical to TRBD1. Germline CDR1 and CDR2: SGHTA and FQGNSA. Unmatched junction bases numbered 7, after V lost 1 base and J lost 8 bases. The CDR3 runs 14 residues. The CDR3 is CASSLDRGGGGYTF. In DNA form, the CDR3 reads TGTGCCAGCAGCTTAGACAGGGGAGGAGGGGGCTACACCTTC.

V usage is TRBV20-1 and J usage is TRBJ1-3; 7 nucleotides line up with TRBD1. J gave up 2 bases and V 5 bases, and 6 bases lay outside the gene matches. The V gene's germline CDR1 is DFQATT and CDR2 SNEGSKA (reference sequence). The length of the CDR3 is 14 residues. DNA of the CDR3: TGCAGTGCTCGACAGGGTGAGGCTGGAAACACCATATATTTT. Protein: CSARQGEAGNTIYF.

In regard to this clonotype: At one of its ends the junction is not consistent with the germline gene, which may arise from a read error. The chain employs TRBV6-1 and TRBJ1-2; no reliable D call. Per germline, CDR1 MNHNS and CDR2 SASEGT. The CDR3 consists of 12 residues. CDR3: CASSTVRSGYIF. The CDR3 region has the DNA TGTGCCAGCAGTACGGTTCGATCTGGCTACATCTTC.

In nucleotides, the CDR3 is TGTGCCAGCTCACCGGTGGAGATAAATTCACCCCTCCACTTT. This translates into CASSPVEINSPLHF. The chain uses TRBV18 and TRBJ1-6; D is uncertain. Germline V gives CDR1 KGHSH, CDR2 LQKENI. The CDR3 loop spans 14 amino acids. V dropped 3 bases and J dropped 7 bases, with 10 bases sitting between them.

This clonotype was recorded a few times. In DNA form, the CDR3 reads TGTGCCAGCAGTTACGGGTCGGGGAATCAGCCCCAGCATTTT. Translated, it gives CASSYGSGNQPQHF. The chain uses TRBV6-2 or TRBV6-3 and TRBJ1-5; D unresolved. From germline, CDR1 is MNHEY and CDR2 SVGEGT. There are 14 residues in the CDR3. V was shortened by 2 bases and J by 4 bases, with 9 bases between the two germline ends.

The genes are TRBV7-9 and TRBJ2-7, with no clear D. Germline lookup yields CDR1 SEHNR and CDR2 FQNEAQ (reference sequence). This CDR3 has 16 amino acids. The V gene lost 2 bases and the J gene lost 0 bases, with 14 bases spanning the gap. The DNA of the CDR3 is TGTGCCAGCAGCTTACCGACATGGTGGATCTCCTACGAGCAGTACTTC. Amino acids: CASSLPTWWISYEQYF.

This clonotype came up a few times. The chain employs TRBV7-2 and TRBJ1-5; 7 nucleotides line up with TRBD1. The CDR3 contains 16 residues. The ends lost 4 bases at V and 1 base at J; junction bases unmatched: 7. Germline V CDR1 and CDR2: SGHTA, FQGNSA. CDR3 DNA sequence: TGTGCCAGCAGCTCCTTCCTGACAGGGAGCAATCAGCCCCAGCATTTT. This encodes CASSSFLTGSNQPQHF. The whole variable domain, remainder taken from reference TRBV7-2 and TRBJ1-5, is GAGVSQSPSNKVTEKGKDVELRCDPISGHTALYWYRQSLGQGLEFLIYFQGNSAPDKSGLPSDRFSAERTGGSVSTLTIQRTQQEDSAVYLCASSSFLTGSNQPQHFGDGTRLSIL.

The chain couples TRBV15 to TRBJ2-5; TRBD1 agrees at 11 bases. V dropped 1 base and J dropped 3; count of bases not matched to a gene: 1. The CDR3 is 15 amino acids. Germline V lookup: CDR1 LNHNV, CDR2 YYDKDF (reference sequence). In DNA form, the CDR3 reads TGTGCCACCAGCAGAGGGGGACAGGGGGAAGAGACCCAGTACTTC. It codes for CATSRGGQGEETQYF.

V usage is TRBV21-1 and J usage is TRBJ1-5; the D call of TRBD1 is as the table states it, not checked on the DNA. TRBV21-1 is assigned pseudogene status. The CDR3 spans 15 residues. CDR3 bases: TGTGCCAGCAGCCCCCGCAGGGATAGCAATCAGCCCCAGCATTTT. Protein product: CASSPRRDSNQPQHF.

The chain couples TRBV20-1 to TRBJ2-7; D remains unclear. The CDR3 consists of 13 residues. V was trimmed by 6 bases and J by 6 bases, leaving 18 bases between them. Germline V CDR1 and CDR2: DFQATT, SNEGSKA (reference sequence). The CDR3 DNA follows: TGCAGTGCCAGCCCCTGGACGGGTAGCGAGCAGTACTTC. Amino acid sequence: CSASPWTGSEQYF.